The 27 T cell receptor beta chains reported below all come from one sample, sequenced in a study of CD8+ T cells in alopecia areata listed by TCRdb under 2018. Library construction relied on the immunoSEQ multiplex PCR assay. To provide template for TCR sequencing, every sample had RNA extracted and reverse transcribed into cDNA. The table was pulled from immuneACCESS by TCRdb, which kept in-frame rearrangements only. Such tables lose some clones; where checked, under half of the loss comes from unresolved V genes, and the rest has no known cause. The sample data list almost 250,000 clones, and roughly two thirds of these were observed just once. The ten largest make up approximately 1.2% of the sample. The time point label, read with the paper, signifies: baseline before oral tofacitinib. The source was CD4+ T cells sorted from blood, collected at week 0. These receptors originate from a human donor with alopecia areata.

The rearrangement links TRBV4-2 to TRBJ1-1; no clear D. The CDR3 contains 16 residues. From germline, CDR1 is LGHNA and CDR2 YNFKEQ. Trimming removed 0 bases at V and 0 bases at J, with 11 bases between. DNA of the CDR3: TGTGCCAGCAGCCAAGATCTTCGGGTGGTGAACACTGAAGCTTTCTTT. Its translation is CASSQDLRVVNTEAFF.

Only one count was recorded for this clone. The chain uses TRBV6-6 and TRBJ2-2, with D hard to call. The CDR3 runs to 14 residues. Germline loops: CDR1 MNHNY, CDR2 SVGAGI (reference sequence). V lost 0 bases to trimming and J lost 7 bases, with 9 bases between them. CDR3 nucleotide sequence: TGTGCCAGCAGTTACTCAAGGGAAAACGGGGAGCTGTTTTTT. Translated: CASSYSRENGELFF.

The CDR3 DNA is TGTGCCAGCAGCTTCTGGGACAGGGGGAGAGAGACCCAGTACTTC. Amino acid sequence: CASSFWDRGRETQYF. The gene calls are TRBV11-2 and TRBJ2-5, with 11 bases that match TRBD1. Germline lookup yields CDR1 SGHAT and CDR2 FQNNGV. The CDR3 contains 15 residues. Germline trimming cut 3 bases from V and 4 bases from J; bases unmatched to any gene: 4.

This clone was picked up a small number of times. Other nucleotide sequences from this sample produce the same CDR3. The chain joins TRBV5-6 to TRBJ2-6; D possibly uses TRBD1 or TRBD2 (5 bases each). From germline, CDR1 is SGHDT and CDR2 YYEEEE. The CDR3 extends over 17 amino acids. V lost 4 bases, J lost 0 bases, and 14 bases lay in between. DNA for the CDR3: TGTGCCAGCAGCCCGGGACCTAACGACTCTGGGGCCAACGTCCTGACTTTC. Translation gives CASSPGPNDSGANVLTF.

J is TRBJ1-2 and V is TRBV5-4, with D possibly TRBD1 on 5 matching bases. The V gene's germline CDR1 is SGHNT and CDR2 YYREEE (reference sequence). Trimming removed 4 bases from V and 7 bases from J, with 14 bases in between. The CDR3 is 13 amino acids. In DNA, the CDR3 is TGTGCCAGCAGCGGGGACGCGGCGAGTGGCTACACCTTC. This encodes CASSGDAASGYTF.

V and J are TRBV25-1 and TRBJ1-4; tentative D call: TRBD1 (5 bases). Germline V gene lookup returns CDR1 MGHDK and CDR2 SYGVNS. Trimming took off 5 bases at V and 0 bases at J, with 16 bases between the two ends. This CDR3 region has 17 residues. CDR3 sequence: CASSFTGTGATNEKLFF. CDR3 DNA sequence: TGTGCCAGCAGTTTCACCGGGACGGGTGCAACTAATGAAAAACTGTTTTTT.

The table lists this clone with a count of one. The V and J genes are TRBV27 and TRBJ2-7; D not certain. The CDR3 contains 13 residues. The germline V gene has CDR1 MNHEY and CDR2 SMNVEV (reference sequence). V gave up 5 bases and J gave up 2 bases, with 10 bases separating them. The CDR3: CASSPDDTYEQYF. The CDR3 DNA reads as TGTGCCAGCAGTCCGGATGATACCTACGAGCAGTACTTC.

The V gene is TRBV5-1, the J gene TRBJ2-7; a possible D gene is TRBD1 (5 bases). V lost 0 bases and J 2 bases, leaving 9 bases between the germline ends. This CDR3 region has 14 residues. The germline CDR1 and CDR2 sequences are SGHRS and YFSETQ. CDR3 DNA: TGCGCCAGCAGCTTGGAACAGGCCGCCTACGAGCAGTACTTC. It encodes CASSLEQAAYEQYF.

The chain carries TRBV29-1 and TRBJ1-1; D gene ambiguous. The V end was cut by 1 base, the J end by 1 base, with 4 bases between. CDR1 and CDR2 (germline): SQVTM, ANQGSEA. The CDR3 is 12 residues long. The CDR3 reads CSVEAKNTEAFF. CDR3 nucleotides: TGCAGCGTTGAAGCCAAGAACACTGAAGCTTTCTTT. The variable domain in full, completed from reference TRBV29-1 and TRBJ1-1, reads SAVISQKPSRDICQRGTSLTIQCQVDSQVTMMFWYRQQPGQSLTLIATANQGSEATYESGFVIDKFPISRPNLTFSTLTVSNMSPEDSSIYLCSVEAKNTEAFFGQGTRLTVV.

In this sample, this clone turned up a few times. The chain uses TRBV10-3 and TRBJ2-5, with 9 bases matching TRBD1. Germline V gene sequence: CDR1 ENHRY, CDR2 SYGVKD. Trimming took 3 bases from V and 3 from J; bases not matched to a gene: 5. This CDR3 is built from 15 residues. CDR3: CAISDRDREEETQYF. CDR3 sequence (DNA): TGTGCCATCAGTGACCGGGACAGGGAGGAAGAGACCCAGTACTTC.

This chain joins TRBV5-1 and TRBJ1-2; the match to TRBD1 covers 7 bases. V shed 2 bases and J 4 bases; nucleotides not matched to a gene: 11. Per germline, CDR1 SGHRS and CDR2 YFSETQ. The CDR3 has 16 amino acids. The CDR3 loop is CASSFPPGGGSYGYTF. In nucleotides, the CDR3 is TGCGCCAGCAGCTTTCCCCCAGGGGGAGGGAGCTATGGCTACACCTTC.

This clone was observed a few times. The V call is TRBV29-1, the J call TRBJ2-5, with 11 bases aligning to TRBD1. The CDR3 has 16 residues. Germline V gene sequence: CDR1 SQVTM, CDR2 ANQGSEA. V shed 4 bases, J shed 5 bases, and the junction held 12 bases outside the gene matches. CDR3 protein: CSVGGGTGGGPETQYF. The CDR3 region has the DNA TGCAGCGTTGGCGGTGGGACAGGGGGTGGTCCGGAGACCCAGTACTTC.

This sequence joins TRBV7-9 and TRBJ1-6; possible D gene TRBD1, 6 bases. Per the germline V gene, CDR1 is SEHNR and CDR2 is FQNEAQ (reference sequence). The CDR3 consists of 14 residues. V lost 4 bases and J 9 bases, leaving 13 bases between the germline ends. CDR3 bases: TGTGCCAGCAGCTGGGGGGGCAGGAGTTCACCCCTCCACTTT. As protein: CASSWGGRSSPLHF.

This clone was seen a handful of times. This chain's CDR3 is CASSLRQGSYEQYF. The CDR3 nucleotides read TGCGCCAGCAGCTTGCGCCAGGGGAGCTACGAGCAGTACTTC. The chain couples TRBV5-1 to TRBJ2-7; a weak D match, TRBD1 (6 bases). The CDR3 contains 14 residues. The germline V gene has CDR1 SGHRS and CDR2 YFSETQ. V was pared by 1 base and J by 3 bases, with 11 bases between.

A few counts support this clone. The rearrangement joins TRBV29-1 to TRBJ1-1; D unclear. The ends were cut back, 7 bases at V and 0 bases at J, with 9 bases in the middle. The CDR3 loop spans 12 amino acids. Per germline, CDR1 SQVTM and CDR2 ANQGSEA. In DNA, the CDR3 is TGCAGCGGGCGGCGAATGAACACTGAAGCTTTCTTT. It yields the protein CSGRRMNTEAFF.

This chain links TRBV5-1 with TRBJ2-3, with D perhaps TRBD2 (5 bases). Trimming cost V 4 bases and J 4 bases, with 16 bases left between them. This CDR3 region has 15 residues. Germline CDR1 is SGHRS and CDR2 is YFSETQ. The CDR3 bases are TGCGCCAGCAGCCCCGGGAATTGGCTGCCAGATACGCAGTATTTT. The encoded protein is CASSPGNWLPDTQYF.

The CDR3, as DNA: TGTGCCAGCTCGGGGGAGATGAACACTGAAGCTTTCTTT. This codes for CASSGEMNTEAFF. The genes are TRBV18 and TRBJ1-1, with a tentative D call TRBD1 (5 bases). Germline V gives CDR1 KGHSH, CDR2 LQKENI. The CDR3 runs to 13 residues. V lost 6 bases and J lost 0, with 8 bases in between. Supplemented by reference TRBV18 and TRBJ1-1, the full variable domain reads NAGVMQNPRHLVRRRGQEARLRCSPMKGHSHVYWYRQLPEEGLKFMVYLQKENIIDESGMPKERFSAEFPKEGPSILRIQQVVRGDSAAYFCASSGEMNTEAFFGQGTRLTVV.

The gene calls are TRBV9 and TRBJ1-2, with D uncertain. The V gene's germline CDR1 is SGDLS and CDR2 YYNGEE. This CDR3 comprises 15 residues. Trimming took off 0 bases at V and 8 bases at J, with 17 bases between the two ends. CDR3 sequence reads: CASSVAGGPAEGYTF. DNA of the CDR3: TGTGCCAGCAGCGTAGCCGGCGGCCCAGCGGAGGGCTACACCTTC.

The rearrangement links TRBV29-1 to TRBJ1-1, with D hard to call. Between the trimmed V and J ends, which lost 4 bases and 2 bases, there was a span of 11 bases. The CDR3 sequence is 13 residues long. The germline V gene has CDR1 SQVTM and CDR2 ANQGSEA. CDR3 in amino acids: CSVVIQVNTEAFF. The CDR3, as DNA: TGCAGCGTTGTAATTCAGGTTAACACTGAAGCTTTCTTT.

V usage is TRBV4-1 and J usage is TRBJ1-2; no definite D call. From germline, CDR1 is MGHRA and CDR2 YSYEKL. V was shortened by 1 base and J by 7 bases, with 13 bases between the two germline ends. This CDR3 is built from 14 residues. The CDR3 sequence: CASSQVLGPTGYTF. The CDR3 DNA is TGCGCCAGCAGCCAAGTTCTGGGTCCCACTGGCTACACCTTC.

This clone came up a few times. The rearrangement joins TRBV25-1 to TRBJ1-1; possible D gene TRBD1, 5 bases. CDR1 MGHDK and CDR2 SYGVNS come from the germline V gene. V was cut by 7 bases and J by 1 base, with 13 bases left in between. This CDR3 contains 14 residues. The CDR3, as DNA: TGTGCCAGCAATGGGCCTGGACAGAACACTGAAGCTTTCTTT. Translating gives CASNGPGQNTEAFF.

The V call is TRBV30, the J call TRBJ1-2, with 7 bases that match TRBD1. The junction had 3 bases not matched to a gene; V was cut back by 4 bases and J by 4 bases. In germline, CDR1 is GTSNPN, CDR2 SVGIG (reference sequence). This CDR3 is 12 amino acids long. The chain's CDR3 is CAWTTGAYGYTF. CDR3 nucleotide sequence: TGTGCCTGGACTACAGGGGCCTATGGCTACACCTTC.

The V gene is TRBV7-9, the J gene TRBJ2-7; D unresolved. The V end was cut by 4 bases, the J end by 3 bases, with 10 bases between. Germline-derived CDR1 and CDR2 are SEHNR and FQNEAQ (reference sequence). This CDR3 is built from 13 residues. Here the CDR3 reads CASSSQIGYEQYF. DNA of the CDR3: TGTGCCAGCAGCTCGCAGATAGGCTACGAGCAGTACTTC.

Points on this clone: At the DNA level, this CDR3 is encoded by other sequences in the same sample as well. The CDR3, as DNA: TGCAGTGCTAGAGTCGGAGAGACCCAGTACTTC. It yields the protein CSARVGETQYF. This rearrangement joins TRBV20-1 to TRBJ2-5; D gene unclear. From germline, CDR1 is DFQATT and CDR2 SNEGSKA (reference sequence). The CDR3 is made up of 11 amino acids. Trimming removed 1 base from V and 4 bases from J, with 4 bases in between.

This sequence joins TRBV7-9 and TRBJ1-2; 7 bases fit TRBD1. This CDR3 comprises 16 residues. CDR1 and CDR2 (germline): SEHNR, FQNEAQ (reference sequence). The junction had 14 bases not matched to a gene; V was cut back by 5 bases and J by 5 bases. Here the CDR3 DNA reads TGTGCCAGCAGCCAGGGGGGGCCCGCAGGCCTTTATGGCTACACCTTC. Translation: CASSQGGPAGLYGYTF.

Comments on this clone: A junction end diverges from the germline sequence, so it may reflect a read error. The chain recombines TRBV4-1 with TRBJ2-2; TRBD1 matches 7 bases. This CDR3 region has 16 residues. The germline V gene encodes CDR1 MGHRA and CDR2 YSYEKL. CDR3 sequence: CASSPTGTVYTGELFF. The DNA for the CDR3 is TGTGCCAGCAGCCCCACCGGGACAGTATACACCGGGGAGCTGTTTTTT.

V and J are TRBV5-1 and TRBJ2-1, with D possibly matching TRBD1 (5 bases). CDR1 is SGHRS, CDR2 YFSETQ, per germline. Trimming stripped 7 bases from V and 6 bases from J, with 17 bases between. There are 14 residues in the CDR3. The DNA for the CDR3 is TGCGCCAGCCACCCCGCCCAGGGCACCAATGAGCAGTTCTTC. Translating gives CASHPAQGTNEQFF. Drawing the rest from reference TRBV5-1 and TRBJ2-1, the complete variable domain is KAGVTQTPRYLIKTRGQQVTLSCSPISGHRSVSWYQQTPGQGLQFLFEYFSETQRNKGNFPGRFSGRQFSNSRSEMNVSTLELGDSALYLCASHPAQGTNEQFFGPGTRLTVL.